These 30 T cell receptor beta chains share one sample of origin, sequenced in a study of relationships among human T cell subsets. From mRNA, alpha and beta CDR3 regions were amplified using semiquantitative ARM-PCR. In ARM-PCR, communal superprimers followed tagged nested gene-specific primers for exponential amplification. In TCRdb, the multiplex PCR reads were re-called with MiXCR into one record per CDR3 protein. Of 8,500 to 10,000 distinct CDR3 sequences in the sample, about 52% are singletons; the top ten hold 5.2%. From the CD45RA-negative fraction, anti-CD45RO beads picked out CD45RA-RO+ memory T cells. Sequencing was performed on memory T cells sorted from blood. The origin of the receptors is a man between 35 and 55 years old in good health.

This CDR3 is CASSPLLAGAYEQYF. DNA of the CDR3: TGTGCCAGCAGTCCGCTTTTAGCGGGAGCCTACGAGCAGTACTTC. The chain is built from TRBV28 and TRBJ2-7; 9 positions match TRBD2. V was clipped by 5 bases and J by 2 bases; unmatched bases: 7. The CDR3 consists of 15 residues. CDR1 and CDR2 from the germline V gene are MDHEN and SYDVKM.

The chain uses TRBV20-1 and TRBJ1-3, with D possibly being TRBD1 (5 bases). The germline CDR1 and CDR2 sequences are DFQATT and SNEGSKA (reference sequence). V gave up 1 base and J gave up 8 bases, with 18 bases separating them. There are 15 residues in the CDR3. CDR3 in amino acids: CSARAPRQSSDTIYF. CDR3 DNA sequence: TGCAGTGCTAGAGCCCCAAGACAGTCCTCTGACACCATATATTTT.

J is TRBJ2-7 and V is TRBV12-3 or TRBV12-4; 9 positions agree with TRBD2. This CDR3 spans 14 amino acids. V lost 3 bases, J lost 3 bases, and 3 bases stayed unmatched. The CDR3 loop is CASSLGSGSYEQYF. The CDR3 bases are TGTGCCAGCAGTTTGGGTAGCGGGAGCTACGAGCAGTACTTC.

This clonotype was observed a few times. This chain uses TRBV4-1 with TRBJ1-1; D ambiguous. The CDR3 spans 15 residues. Per the germline V gene, CDR1 is MGHRA and CDR2 is YSYEKL. V lost 2 bases, J lost 7 bases, and 17 bases lay in between. The CDR3: CASSQQTQRQVEAFF. For the CDR3, the DNA is TGCGCCAGCAGCCAACAAACGCAGAGGCAAGTTGAAGCTTTCTTT.

This clonotype has more than one count but fewer than ten. The rearrangement joins TRBV4-1 to TRBJ2-5; possibly TRBD1 for D (6 bases). The CDR3 length is 17 residues. V was clipped by 0 bases and J by 1 base, with 15 bases between them. Germline V gene data show CDR1 as MGHRA and CDR2 as YSYEKL. DNA of the CDR3: TGCGCCAGCAGCCAAGATCCAGGACGGACAGCCCAAGAGACCCAGTACTTC. It translates to CASSQDPGRTAQETQYF.

This clonotype was detected only once. The chain combines TRBV21-1 with TRBJ2-3; the D call in the table, TRBD1, was not verified against the DNA. TRBV21-1 is reported as a pseudogene. The CDR3 length is 17 residues. The CDR3 loop reads CASKWSDPTGAADTQYF. DNA for the CDR3: TGTGCCAGCAAGTGGTCTGACCCGACCGGGGCAGCAGATACGCAGTATTTT.

The rearrangement joins TRBV5-1 to TRBJ1-4; 7 nucleotides line up with TRBD1. This CDR3 is built from 17 residues. In germline, CDR1 is SGHRS, CDR2 YFSETQ. Trimming removed 5 bases from V and 0 bases from J; junction bases left unmatched: 10. The CDR3 loop is CASRRTGRGATNEKLFF. CDR3 DNA sequence: TGCGCCAGCAGGCGGACAGGCCGGGGAGCAACTAATGAAAAACTGTTTTTT. Variable domain in full (rest from reference TRBV5-1 and TRBJ1-4): KAGVTQTPRYLIKTRGQQVTLSCSPISGHRSVSWYQQTPGQGLQFLFEYFSETQRNKGNFPGRFSGRQFSNSRSEMNVSTLELGDSALYLCASRRTGRGATNEKLFFGSGTQLSVL.

This chain uses TRBV24-1 with TRBJ1-1; D ambiguous. V was trimmed by 2 bases and J by 3 bases, leaving 9 bases between them. Germline V gene lookup returns CDR1 KGHDR and CDR2 SFDVKD. This CDR3 has 14 residues. The CDR3, as DNA: TGTGCCACCAGTGATTCAGGCAGGTACACTGAAGCTTTCTTT. Translated: CATSDSGRYTEAFF.

This chain connects TRBV29-1 to TRBJ2-3, with D possibly matching TRBD1 (6 bases). V lost 0 bases, J lost 0 bases, and 19 bases lay in between. CDR1 is SQVTM and CDR2 is ANQGSEA in the germline V gene. The CDR3 covers 18 residues. The CDR3: CSVEDPTGPLSSTDTQYF. CDR3 DNA: TGCAGCGTTGAAGATCCTACAGGGCCCCTCTCTAGCACAGATACGCAGTATTTT.

This sequence joins TRBV12-3 or TRBV12-4 and TRBJ1-3, with D unclear. There are 13 residues in the CDR3. V was pared by 10 bases and J by 3 bases, with 13 bases between. The CDR3 sequence is CAILTQIGNTIYF. The CDR3 DNA reads TGTGCCATCCTGACACAGATTGGAAACACCATATATTTT.

The rearrangement uses TRBV4-1 and TRBJ2-3; 8 positions agree with TRBD2. The CDR3 contains 17 residues. V lost 0 bases to trimming and J lost 4 bases; unmatched junction nucleotides: 9. Per the germline V gene, CDR1 is MGHRA and CDR2 is YSYEKL. CDR3 residues: CASSQDGTGGQPDTQYF. CDR3 coding DNA: TGCGCCAGCAGCCAAGATGGGACGGGGGGGCAGCCAGATACGCAGTATTTT.

This clonotype was picked up a small number of times. This chain joins TRBV29-1 and TRBJ2-1; 8 bases align to TRBD2. The germline V gene encodes CDR1 SQVTM and CDR2 ANQGSEA. The CDR3 length is 15 residues. J lost 6 bases, V lost 6 bases, and 13 bases had no gene match. The CDR3 DNA is TGCAGCGTGCGTACGGGTACGGGAGGGAGCAATGAGCAGTTCTTC. Encoded protein: CSVRTGTGGSNEQFF.

This clonotype was seen a handful of times. This sequence joins TRBV5-1 and TRBJ2-3; TRBD1 matches at 9 bases. The length of the CDR3 is 15 residues. V shed 4 bases, J shed 5 bases, and the junction held 8 bases outside the gene matches. Germline assignment: CDR1 SGHRS and CDR2 YFSETQ. DNA for the CDR3: TGCGCCAGCAGCCACGGACAGGGGATTGTAGATACGCAGTATTTT. Protein product: CASSHGQGIVDTQYF.

The rearrangement links TRBV6-4 to TRBJ1-5; TRBD1 matches at 7 bases. Trimming cost V 8 bases and J 7 bases; bases outside gene matches: 14. The V gene's germline CDR1 is MRHNA and CDR2 SNTAGT. CDR3 length: 15 amino acids. The DNA for the CDR3 is TGTGCCAGCGGAGGGGGACAGCCTGGAGGACAGCCCCAGCATTTT. Encoded protein: CASGGGQPGGQPQHF.

The V call is TRBV20-1, the J call TRBJ2-5; D may match TRBD1 or TRBD2 (5 bases each). CDR1 is DFQATT, CDR2 SNEGSKA, per germline (reference sequence). The CDR3 has 14 amino acids. In nucleotides, the CDR3 is TGCAGCGCTCCAAAGCCGGGACGGCAAGAGACCCAGTACTTC. This sequence encodes CSAPKPGRQETQYF.

This clonotype was seen a few times. V gene TRBV30 combines with J gene TRBJ1-2; tentative D call: TRBD1 (5 bases). This CDR3 is built from 13 residues. Germline lookup yields CDR1 GTSNPN and CDR2 SVGIG (reference sequence). The CDR3 loop reads CAEGRKGAYGYTF. CDR3 nucleotides: TGTGCGGAGGGACGGAAGGGAGCCTATGGCTACACCTTC.

There are a few counts of this clonotype. This rearrangement joins TRBV28 to TRBJ1-1; TRBD1 aligns across 8 bases. Germline V gene sequence: CDR1 MDHEN, CDR2 SYDVKM. V shed 4 bases and J 6 bases; nucleotides not matched to a gene: 19. This CDR3 is 18 amino acids long. The CDR3 DNA follows: TGTGCCAGCAGTTCTCAGTTTTGGGGGCAGGGGGCGGGCCCTGAAGCTTTCTTT. Translation: CASSSQFWGQGAGPEAFF.

This clonotype appeared a few times. This sequence joins TRBV10-3 and TRBJ2-2; D is possibly TRBD1 (6 bases). CDR1 is ENHRY, CDR2 SYGVKD, per germline. The CDR3 length is 13 residues. V dropped 11 bases and J dropped 4 bases, with 14 bases sitting between them. The CDR3 protein is CASSGDGTGELFF. DNA for the CDR3: TGTGCCTCCTCAGGGGATGGCACCGGGGAGCTGTTTTTT.

This clonotype occurred a few times. Here the CDR3 DNA reads TGTGCCAGCAGACTGAGGGGTTACAGCAATCAGCCCCAGCATTTT. Translating gives CASRLRGYSNQPQHF. V is TRBV6-5 and J is TRBJ1-5; perhaps TRBD1 as D (5 bases). CDR3 length equals 15 residues. V lost 6 bases to trimming and J lost 1 base, with 13 bases between them. CDR1 is MNHEY and CDR2 is SVGAGI in the germline V gene.

In the case of this clonotype: The junction does not match germline at one end; this may be a read error. The chain links TRBV11-2 to TRBJ1-2; D not certain. Germline CDR1 and CDR2: SGHAT and FQNNGV. The CDR3 covers 13 residues. In DNA, the CDR3 is TGTGCCAGCGGCTTAGCGGAAAGCTATGGCTACACCTTC. Amino acids: CASGLAESYGYTF.

The chain uses TRBV7-8 and TRBJ2-7, with 7 bases aligning to TRBD1. Germline V gene lookup returns CDR1 SGHVS and CDR2 FQNEAQ. The CDR3 length is 14 residues. V dropped 2 bases and J dropped 4; count of bases not matched to a gene: 5. The CDR3 DNA reads TGTGCCAGCAGCTTAAGGGGACAGAGTTACGAGCAGTACTTC. The encoded protein is CASSLRGQSYEQYF.

This chain connects TRBV2 to TRBJ2-5, with a weak D call TRBD2 (6 bases). Trimming left V 3 bases short and J 9 bases short, with 17 bases between. The CDR3 extends over 14 amino acids. Germline CDR1 and CDR2: SNHLY and FYNNEI. The CDR3, as DNA: TGTGCCAGCAGTGACAAGGGATCGGGGGTAGCCCAGTACTTC. Amino acid sequence: CASSDKGSGVAQYF.

This chain uses TRBV6-1 with TRBJ1-2; 8 bases are a match to TRBD1. Germline V gene data show CDR1 as MNHNS and CDR2 as SASEGT. There are 14 residues in the CDR3. V dropped 6 bases and J dropped 7; count of bases not matched to a gene: 10. CDR3 nucleotide sequence: TGTGCCAGCAGCTGGGACAGGAGCGGGGTTGGCTACACCTTC. Amino acids: CASSWDRSGVGYTF.

This clonotype has a handful of counts. V gene TRBV28 combines with J gene TRBJ1-2; 7 nucleotides match TRBD1. J was trimmed by 3 bases and V by 7 bases; bases with no gene match: 17. From germline, CDR1 is MDHEN and CDR2 SYDVKM. The CDR3 has 17 amino acids. The CDR3 sequence is CASTGPGQQYGDYGYTF. DNA of the CDR3: TGTGCCAGCACCGGACCGGGACAGCAATATGGTGACTATGGCTACACCTTC.

The rearrangement uses TRBV10-3 and TRBJ2-7, with D maybe TRBD2 (5 bases). Trimming shortened V by 2 bases and J by 7 bases, and 15 bases separated the two germline ends. The CDR3 loop spans 14 amino acids. Germline CDR1 is ENHRY and CDR2 is SYGVKD. CDR3 sequence: CAISEGRTRGEQYF. CDR3 in DNA: TGTGCCATCAGTGAGGGTCGGACTCGGGGTGAGCAGTACTTC.

The V gene is TRBV18, the J gene TRBJ2-1, with D unclear. CDR3 length equals 15 residues. Trimming stripped 2 bases from V and 7 bases from J, with 15 bases between. Germline lookup yields CDR1 KGHSH and CDR2 LQKENI. CDR3 DNA sequence: TGTGCCAGCTCACCAATTAGTGGACGTCAGAATGAGCAGTTCTTC. It specifies CASSPISGRQNEQFF.

This clonotype was found once. CDR3 protein: CASSQGLITDTQYF. The CDR3 coding sequence is TGTGCCAGCAGCCAGGGACTTATCACAGATACGCAGTATTTT. The V and J genes are TRBV14 and TRBJ2-3, with D perhaps matching TRBD2 (6 bases). The CDR3 loop spans 14 amino acids. Trimming shortened V by 3 bases and J by 2 bases, and 9 bases separated the two germline ends. Per germline, CDR1 SGHDN and CDR2 FVKESK.

The rearrangement joins TRBV20-1 to TRBJ1-5, with no clear D. Trimming cost V 4 bases and J 2 bases, with 12 bases left between them. CDR1 is DFQATT and CDR2 is SNEGSKA in the germline V gene (reference sequence). CDR3 length: 14 residues. The CDR3 DNA reads TGCAGTGCTATCCCGGGCGGAGGCAATCAGCCCCAGCATTTT. Translation: CSAIPGGGNQPQHF.

A remark on this clonotype: Its ends do not fully match the called genes, so a read error is possible. The J gene is TRBJ2-7, the V gene TRBV12-3 or TRBV12-4, with D unresolved. The CDR3 sequence is 14 residues long. The CDR3, as DNA: TGTGCCAGCTCCCTAGGGAAAGCATCCTACGAGCAGCACTTC. Translation: CASSLGKASYEQHF.

This clonotype is medium-sized in the sample. The chain combines TRBV20-1 with TRBJ2-1, with 11 bases fitting TRBD2. J was trimmed by 1 base and V by 3 bases; bases with no gene match: 5. The CDR3 is 16 amino acids. The germline CDR1 and CDR2 sequences are DFQATT and SNEGSKA (reference sequence). The CDR3, as DNA: TGCAGTGCTAGGGTGACTAGCGGGAAATCCTACAATGAGCAGTTCTTC. This translates into CSARVTSGKSYNEQFF.